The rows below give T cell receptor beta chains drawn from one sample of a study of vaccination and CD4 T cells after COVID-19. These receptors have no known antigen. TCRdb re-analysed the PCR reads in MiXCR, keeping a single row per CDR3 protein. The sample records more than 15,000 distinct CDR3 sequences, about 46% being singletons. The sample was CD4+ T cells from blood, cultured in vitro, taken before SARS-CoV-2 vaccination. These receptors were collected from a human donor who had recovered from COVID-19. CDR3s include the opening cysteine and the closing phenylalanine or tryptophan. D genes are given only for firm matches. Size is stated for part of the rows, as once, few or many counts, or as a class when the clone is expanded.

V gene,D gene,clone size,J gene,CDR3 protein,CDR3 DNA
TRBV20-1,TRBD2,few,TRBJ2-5,CSAGTSGQETQYF,TGCAGTGCTGGTACTAGCGGCCAAGAGACCCAGTACTTC
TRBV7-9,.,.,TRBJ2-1,CASSFRGGPDNEQFF,TGTGCCAGCAGCTTCAGGGGGGGCCCGGACAATGAGCAGTTCTTC
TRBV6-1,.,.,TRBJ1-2,CASRRAIGVNYGYTF,TGTGCCAGCAGGAGGGCGATCGGGGTTAACTATGGCTACACCTTC
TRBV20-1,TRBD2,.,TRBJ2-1,CSATRLAGAHEQFF,TGCAGTGCTACCCGACTAGCGGGAGCCCATGAGCAGTTCTTC
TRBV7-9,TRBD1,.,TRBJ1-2,CASSGDRYYGYTF,TGTGCCAGCAGCGGGGACAGGTACTATGGCTACACCTTC
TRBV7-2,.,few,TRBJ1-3,CASSPSRGNTIYF,TGTGCCAGCAGCCCCTCCCGGGGAAACACCATATATTTT
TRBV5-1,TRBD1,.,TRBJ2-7,CASSLAGDSSYEQYF,TGCGCCAGCAGCTTGGCTGGGGACAGCTCCTACGAGCAGTACTTC
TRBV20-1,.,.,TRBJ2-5,CSAKTGGGRYF,TGCAGTGCAAAGACCGGTGGGGGACGGTACTTC
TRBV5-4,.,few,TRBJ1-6,CASSGPGVDSPLHF,TGTGCCAGCAGCGGGCCAGGGGTGGATTCACCCCTCCACTTT
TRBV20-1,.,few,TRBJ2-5,CSVQLKETQYF,TGCAGTGTACAACTTAAAGAGACCCAGTACTTC
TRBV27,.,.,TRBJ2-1,CASSDPVSGSYNEQFF,TGTGCCAGCAGTGACCCAGTCTCAGGGTCCTACAATGAGCAGTTCTTC
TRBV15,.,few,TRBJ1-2,CATSPSPEENYGYTF,TGTGCCACCAGCCCATCCCCGGAGGAGAACTATGGCTACACCTTC
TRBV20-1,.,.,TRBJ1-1,CSAPRGGGTEAFF,TGCAGTGCCCCAAGGGGGGGTGGCACTGAAGCTTTCTTT
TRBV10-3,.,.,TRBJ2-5,CAIRDSGETQYF,TGTGCCATCAGGGACTCTGGAGAGACCCAGTACTTC
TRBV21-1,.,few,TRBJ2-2,CARGEGDPNTGELFF,TGTGCCAGGGGGGAGGGGGACCCGAACACCGGGGAGCTGTTTTTT
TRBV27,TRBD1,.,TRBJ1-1,CASRGQGGGEAFF,TGTGCCAGCAGGGGACAGGGCGGAGGGGAAGCTTTCTTT
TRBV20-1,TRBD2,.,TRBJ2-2,CSARDVGLAGGPGGELFF,TGCAGTGCTAGAGATGTCGGGCTAGCGGGAGGGCCAGGCGGGGAGCTGTTTTTT
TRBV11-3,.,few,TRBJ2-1,CASSLGIDEQFF,TGTGCCAGCAGCTTGGGGATAGATGAGCAGTTCTTC
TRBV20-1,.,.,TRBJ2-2,CSARGSGTNTGELFF,TGCAGTGCTAGAGGGTCAGGGACGAACACCGGGGAGCTGTTTTTT
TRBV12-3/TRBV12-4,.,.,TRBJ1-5,CASSDSLNQPQHF,TGTGCCAGCAGCGACAGTCTCAATCAGCCCCAGCATTTT
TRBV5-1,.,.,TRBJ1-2,CASSLDIAGPAGGYTF,TGCGCCAGCAGCTTGGATATCGCAGGGCCCGCGGGAGGCTACACCTTC
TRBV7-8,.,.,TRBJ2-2,CASSSPVVGAPGELFF,TGTGCCAGCAGCTCCCCGGTCGTGGGGGCCCCCGGGGAGCTGTTTTTT
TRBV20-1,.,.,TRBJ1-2,CSAKSGGGAGYTF,TGCAGTGCTAAGAGCGGCGGTGGCGCTGGCTACACCTTC
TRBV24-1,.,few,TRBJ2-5,CATSESDTQYF,TGTGCCACCAGTGAGTCCGATACCCAGTACTTC
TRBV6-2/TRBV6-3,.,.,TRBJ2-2,CASRQGGNTGELFF,TGTGCCAGCAGACAGGGTGGGAACACCGGGGAGCTGTTTTTT
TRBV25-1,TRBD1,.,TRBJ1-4,CASSESGRGRGEKLFF,TGTGCCAGCAGTGAATCGGGTAGGGGGCGAGGGGAAAAACTGTTTTTT
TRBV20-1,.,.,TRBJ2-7,CSASGSGPYEQYF,TGCAGTGCTAGCGGGTCGGGCCCCTACGAGCAGTACTTC
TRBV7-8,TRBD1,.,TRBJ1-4,CASSGGTGNEKLFF,TGTGCCAGCAGCGGGGGGACAGGGAATGAAAAACTGTTTTTT
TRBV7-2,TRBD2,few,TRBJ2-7,CASSPAGTSSEQYF,TGTGCCAGCAGCCCAGCCGGGACTAGTAGTGAGCAGTACTTC